This passage covers 10 T cell receptor beta chains from one sample sequenced in a study of blood T cell repertoires in COVID-19. Sequenced by immunoSEQ multiplex PCR; TCRdb stores in-frame clones only, minus some. The table includes some 270,000 clones, approximately 89% detected once. Sequencing was done on a sample of peripheral blood. The source is a woman in her forties who had recovered from COVID-19.

In DNA, the CDR3 is TGTGCCAGCAGTTACGACAGACAGTTCATGAACACTGAAGCTTTCTTT. As protein: CASSYDRQFMNTEAFF. The V gene is TRBV6-5, the J gene TRBJ1-1, with D perhaps matching TRBD1 (5 bases). This CDR3 has 16 amino acids. V lost 2 bases to trimming and J lost 0 bases, with 13 bases between them. CDR1 and CDR2 from the germline V gene are MNHEY and SVGAGI.

This clone was detected a few times. The J gene is TRBJ1-2, the V gene TRBV14, with D possibly being TRBD1 (6 bases). CDR3 size: 14 residues. Germline CDR1 is SGHDN and CDR2 is FVKESK. Trimming removed 0 bases at V and 9 bases at J, with 14 bases between. CDR3: CASSQDRQGLRYTF. CDR3 bases: TGTGCCAGCAGCCAAGATAGGCAGGGGCTACGCTACACCTTC.

The chain has TRBV7-9 and TRBJ2-3, with 8 bases fitting TRBD1. With V trimmed by 4 bases and J by 3 bases, 9 bases remained unmatched. CDR3 length: 16 amino acids. CDR1 and CDR2 (germline): SEHNR, FQNEAQ (reference sequence). The CDR3 bases are TGTGCCAGCAGCTCAGGACAGGGATGGAGAACAGATACGCAGTATTTT. Translated: CASSSGQGWRTDTQYF. Full variable domain (rest looked up from reference TRBV7-9 and TRBJ2-3): DTGVSQNPRHKITKRGQNVTFRCDPISEHNRLYWYRQTLGQGPEFLTYFQNEAQLEKSRLLSDRFSAERPKGSFSTLEIQRTEQGDSAMYLCASSSGQGWRTDTQYFGPGTRLTVL.

The chain recombines TRBV5-8 with TRBJ1-1, with D hard to call. CDR1 is SGHTS and CDR2 is YDEGEE in the germline V gene. This CDR3 comprises 11 residues. Between the trimmed V and J ends, which lost 4 bases and 5 bases, there was a span of 6 bases. The CDR3 region is CASSLRTEAFF. For the CDR3, the DNA is TGTGCCAGCAGCCTTCGTACTGAAGCTTTCTTT.

This clone was detected once. This sequence joins TRBV7-8 and TRBJ2-1; TRBD2 matches at 14 bases. Trimming took 5 bases from V and 7 from J; bases not matched to a gene: 7. Germline V CDR1 and CDR2: SGHVS, FQNEAQ. The CDR3 totals 16 residues. The CDR3 nucleotides read TGTGCCAGCAGCCGAACCGGGACTAGCGGGAGAAATGAGCAGTTCTTC. It yields the protein CASSRTGTSGRNEQFF.

The V and J genes are TRBV27 and TRBJ2-2; 7 nucleotides agree with TRBD1. The CDR3 contains 14 residues. V was clipped by 5 bases and J by 6 bases; unmatched bases: 6. CDR1 and CDR2 (germline): MNHEY, SMNVEV (reference sequence). The CDR3 DNA reads as TGTGCCAGCAGTGCAACAGGGGTTCCCGGGGAGCTGTTTTTT. The encoded protein is CASSATGVPGELFF.

This rearrangement joins TRBV11-2 to TRBJ2-1; D remains unclear. V lost 5 bases to trimming and J lost 7 bases, with 18 bases between them. CDR1 SGHAT and CDR2 FQNNGV come from the germline V gene. This CDR3 comprises 15 residues. The CDR3 loop reads CASSLMYGPSNEQFF. CDR3 bases: TGTGCCAGCAGCCTCATGTATGGGCCCTCTAATGAGCAGTTCTTC. The whole variable domain, filled in from reference TRBV11-2 and TRBJ2-1, reads EAGVAQSPRYKIIEKRQSVAFWCNPISGHATLYWYQQILGQGPKLLIQFQNNGVVDDSQLPKDRFSAERLKGVDSTLKIQPAKLEDSAVYLCASSLMYGPSNEQFFGPGTRLTVL.

V and J are TRBV28 and TRBJ2-7, with D possibly TRBD1 on 6 matching bases. The CDR3 runs to 14 residues. Germline V gene sequence: CDR1 MDHEN, CDR2 SYDVKM. Trimming left V 6 bases short and J 1 base short, with 13 bases between. The CDR3 DNA sequence: TGTGCCAGCAGCGGGACAAGGAGGTCCTACGAGCAGTACGTC. Translation gives CASSGTRRSYEQYV.

This clone is a singleton in its sample. The CDR3 DNA follows: TGTGCCAGCAGTGGGGGGGTAGGAGAGACCCAGTACTTC. As protein: CASSGGVGETQYF. This chain links TRBV7-9 with TRBJ2-5; TRBD2 aligns across 7 bases. The V segment lost 6 bases and the J segment 4 bases; nucleotides outside the gene matches: 5. Germline assignment: CDR1 SEHNR and CDR2 FQNEAQ (reference sequence). This CDR3 contains 13 residues.

The chain has TRBV27 and TRBJ2-1; 12 nucleotides line up with TRBD2. The CDR3 extends over 17 amino acids. Germline V gene sequence: CDR1 MNHEY, CDR2 SMNVEV (reference sequence). The V segment lost 3 bases and the J segment 2 bases; nucleotides outside the gene matches: 5. The CDR3 loop is CASSLWTSGVPYNEQFF. CDR3 nucleotides: TGTGCCAGCAGTTTGTGGACTAGCGGGGTACCCTACAATGAGCAGTTCTTC.